This TCR beta chain was documented in a study of T-cell reconstitution after alpha-beta-depleted transplantation in children. The study's findings and limits: Surviving recipient T cells and thymic progenitors underlay high day-60 TCRbeta diversity in some patients. Two months or so post-transplant, alpha-beta T cells reportedly derived from several hundred expanded graft clones. T-cell counts and diversity at one year following transplant were attributed mainly to newly produced T cells.

The CDR3 is made up of 15 amino acids. The ends lost 6 bases at V and 4 bases at J; junction bases unmatched: 9. Germline CDR1 and CDR2: MDHEN and SYDVKM. Preparation of the TCRbeta library used unique molecular identifiers. TCRdb re-called the PCR reads through MiXCR, storing one row per CDR3 protein. The sample yields approximately 190,000 distinct CDR3 sequences, about 8.2% seen once. Concerning this clonotype: Its antigen remains unknown.

The sample here was PBMCs, mostly from graft donor cells, taken 360 days after TCRalphabeta/CD19-depleted stem cell transplant. This sequence joins TRBV28 and TRBJ1-1; TRBD1 agrees at 9 bases. The TCR originated in a male patient under 10 years old who had a stem cell transplant for acute myeloid leukemia, so the T cells may come from the graft donor. DNA of the CDR3: TGTGCCAGCAGAACTACCGGGACAGGGCTCACTGAAGCTTTCTTT. Amino acids: CASRTTGTGLTEAFF.